These 2 T cell receptor beta chains originate from one sample sequenced in a study of cytomegalovirus exposure and HLA in healthy donors. The PCR made use of 60 Vbeta and 13 Jbeta primers. Some clones are missing from TCRdb's copy, which holds only in-frame ones; the method was immunoSEQ multiplex PCR. The table has some 56,000 clones, about 83% seen once. Material: PBMCs. Receptors were obtained from a human donor in good health.

This chain links TRBV6-6 with TRBJ1-1, with D uncertain. This CDR3 comprises 14 residues. Trimming shortened V by 0 bases and J by 3 bases, and 8 bases separated the two germline ends. Germline-derived CDR1 and CDR2 are MNHNY and SVGAGI (reference sequence). DNA of the CDR3: TGTGCCAGCAGTTACTCGATCGGGGACACTGAAGCTTTCTTT. Protein product: CASSYSIGDTEAFF.

The chain couples TRBV27 to TRBJ2-5; D gene unclear. Trimming took off 5 bases at V and 5 bases at J, with 9 bases between the two ends. Germline CDR1 reads MNHEY; CDR2 reads SMNVEV (reference sequence). The CDR3 runs 12 residues. This CDR3 is CASSGNRETQYF. The CDR3 bases are TGTGCCAGCAGTGGTAACCGGGAGACCCAGTACTTC.